This T cell receptor beta chain was sequenced in a study of blood T cell repertoires in COVID-19. Repertoires were generated with immunoSEQ multiplex PCR, while TCRdb's copy carries only in-frame clones and drops some. The data contain fewer than 600,000 clones, nearly 90% of them singletons. V was trimmed by 7 bases and J by 3 bases, leaving 10 bases between them. This CDR3 comprises 13 residues. Looked up from germline, CDR1 is MNHEY and CDR2 is SMNVEV (reference sequence). This clonotype was sampled from a man aged 18 to 29 with COVID-19, enrolled during active disease. This chain uses TRBV27 with TRBJ2-1, with D uncertain. The sequenced material came from peripheral blood. The CDR3 DNA sequence: TGTGCCAGCATCGAACGAGACTACAATGAGCAGTTCTTC. It encodes CASIERDYNEQFF.